The clone carrying this T cell receptor (beta chain) was recorded a few times. This specimen belongs to a study of identical twins. A universal primer site came from template switching; cDNA carried unique molecular identifiers. TCRdb independently ran MiXCR on the 5' RACE reads; one entry per CDR3 protein. The table lists under 300,000 distinct CDR3 sequences, about 13% of them singletons. All donors were healthy, and all were Caucasian. This CDR3 comprises 14 residues. Losses at the gene ends were 3 bases for V and 5 bases for J; bases not matched to a gene: 8. Germline values: CDR1 DFQATT, CDR2 SNEGSKA (reference sequence). These same records also appear under a second study, on yellow fever vaccine responses in identical twins.

The V and J genes are TRBV20-1 and TRBJ2-7; TRBD1 aligns across 9 bases. The source material was memory (CD45RO+) T cells sorted from blood. The TCR originated in a woman between 18 and 29 years old in good health. Here the CDR3 reads CSASRQGEFHEQYF. CDR3 coding DNA: TGCAGTGCTAGTCGACAGGGGGAATTCCACGAGCAGTACTTC.